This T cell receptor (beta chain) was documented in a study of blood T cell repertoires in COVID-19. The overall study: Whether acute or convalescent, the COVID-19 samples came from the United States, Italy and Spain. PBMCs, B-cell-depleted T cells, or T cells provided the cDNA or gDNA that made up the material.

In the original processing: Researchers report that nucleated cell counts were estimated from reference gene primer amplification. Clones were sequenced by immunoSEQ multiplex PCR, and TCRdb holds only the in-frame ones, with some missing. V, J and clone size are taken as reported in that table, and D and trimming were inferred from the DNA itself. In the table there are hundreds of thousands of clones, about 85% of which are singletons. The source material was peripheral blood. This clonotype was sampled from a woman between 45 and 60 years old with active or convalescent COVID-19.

CDR3 coding DNA: TGTGCCAGCAGCTTAGGTCGAGCCTACGAGCAGTACTTC. It yields the protein CASSLGRAYEQYF. The genes are TRBV7-8 and TRBJ2-7; the D is unclear. The CDR3 sequence is 13 residues long. Germline loops: CDR1 SGHVS, CDR2 FQNEAQ. Trimming removed 1 base from V and 2 bases from J, with 6 bases in between.